The present T cell receptor beta chain was sequenced within a study of CD8 T cells in ankylosing spondylitis. General study results and limits: Blood from ankylosing spondylitis patients appeared to carry a characteristic roughly eight-variant TCR beta motif. Disease-associated clones were reportedly significantly overrepresented in matched ankylosing spondylitis synovial fluid.

TCRdb analysed the 5' RACE reads with MiXCR anew, one entry per CDR3 protein. The sample includes 200,000 to 250,000 distinct CDR3 sequences, around 16% of them seen just once. The CDR3 is 12 residues long. The V gene's germline CDR1 is ENHRY and CDR2 SYGVKD. The V gene lost 3 bases and the J gene lost 8 bases, with 10 bases spanning the gap. This clonotype has at least ten counts. What it recognizes is unknown. This TCR was recovered from a male donor with ankylosing spondylitis. The chain links TRBV10-3 to TRBJ1-1; D perhaps matches TRBD1 (6 bases). Sequenced: blood, either unsorted or a sorted T cell fraction (not recorded which). CDR3 DNA sequence: TGTGCCATCAGTGATTCGACAGGCGAAGCTTTCTTT. It translates to CAISDSTGEAFF.